Listed here are 4 T cell receptor beta chains from one sample, sequenced in a study of cytomegalovirus exposure and HLA in healthy donors (dated by TCRdb to about 2017). Receptor libraries were prepared by the immunoSEQ multiplex PCR assay. The multiplex PCR relied on a mix of 60 forward primers for TCR Vbeta segments and 13 reverse primers for TCR Jbeta segments. TCRdb mirrors the immuneACCESS table, restricted to in-frame sequences. Some clones are absent from its copies; in checked studies, under half trace to an unresolved V gene, and the reason for the others is unknown. The sample table records some 150,000 clones; roughly 80% of these occur just once. Clones ranked in the top ten supply around 3.9% of the sample. Sequenced input: PBMCs. These receptors all stem from a man between 35 and 55 years old in good health and CMV-seropositive.

The chain carries TRBV5-1 and TRBJ2-7; 7 bases map to TRBD2. V lost 1 base to trimming and J lost 3 bases; unmatched junction nucleotides: 4. CDR3 length: 14 residues. CDR1 SGHRS and CDR2 YFSETQ come from the germline V gene. In DNA form, the CDR3 reads TGCGCCAGCAGCTTGTCTCCTAGCGGCTACGAGCAGTACTTC. It codes for CASSLSPSGYEQYF.

The DNA for the CDR3 is TGTGCCAGCAGCTTTCCTAAGGGGGCAGCGATTGAAGCTTTCTTT. This gives the protein CASSFPKGAAIEAFF. V usage is TRBV7-2 and J usage is TRBJ1-1; 7 bases are shared with TRBD1. Per germline, CDR1 SGHTA and CDR2 FQGNSA. The CDR3 extends over 15 amino acids. Trimming took 3 bases from V and 7 from J; bases not matched to a gene: 11.

The genes are TRBV2 and TRBJ2-5; no definite D call. In germline, CDR1 is SNHLY, CDR2 FYNNEI. Trimming left V 7 bases short and J 5 bases short, with 11 bases between. The CDR3 sequence is 12 residues long. The CDR3, as DNA: TGTGCCAGCAAATGGCTTCTTGAGACCCAGTACTTC. The encoded protein is CASKWLLETQYF.

The gene calls are TRBV7-9 and TRBJ2-5, with 10 bases lining up with TRBD1. This CDR3 has 17 amino acids. The J segment lost 5 bases and the V segment lost 5 bases, leaving 14 bases of the junction unmatched. Germline assignment: CDR1 SEHNR and CDR2 FQNEAQ (reference sequence). The CDR3 nucleotides read TGTGCCAGCAGCCCCGGGTCTGGACAGGGGGTGATTGAGACCCAGTACTTC. It is translated as CASSPGSGQGVIETQYF.